This T cell receptor beta chain was recorded in a study of graft-versus-host responses after intestinal transplantation. Both intraepithelial and lamina propria lymphocytes were released by processing graft tissue. Method: immunoSEQ multiplex PCR; TCRdb's copy keeps in-frame clones and lacks some. The table lists over 2,000 clones, around three quarters of them singletons. The CDR3 consists of 12 residues. The V gene lost 2 bases and the J gene lost 3 bases, with 5 bases spanning the gap. The germline V gene encodes CDR1 MGHDK and CDR2 SYGVNS. V and J are TRBV25-1 and TRBJ2-7; weak D call: TRBD1 (5 bases). The starting material was ileum tissue, obtained 18 days after transplant. The TCR sequence derives from a human patient who received an intestinal transplant, so some T cells may come from the graft donor. The CDR3 sequence: CASSEQGYEQYF. The CDR3 bases are TGTGCCAGCAGTGAACAGGGCTACGAGCAGTACTTC.